This T cell receptor beta chain emerged from a study of shared clonotypes between healthy human individuals. Study background: Ranging from 18 to 49 in age, donors were two women and three men.

Terminally differentiated effector memory CD45RA+ cells were left out of the naive CD8 fraction, which was CD45RO-negative and positively selected for CCR7. Sequencing used immunoSEQ multiplex PCR; TCRdb keeps in-frame clones, though not all of them. The sample consists of millions of clones, roughly 95% of them appearing once. The CDR3 has 16 amino acids. With 3 bases clipped from V and 8 bases from J, the junction kept 13 bases outside the gene matches. Germline V gives CDR1 MNHEY, CDR2 SMNVEV (reference sequence). Sequenced material: naive CD8+ T cells sorted from blood. This chain connects TRBV27 to TRBJ2-4; 7 positions match TRBD2. This sequence was found in a young man in good health. CDR3 sequence reads: CASSLVGLGDGDIQYF. CDR3 DNA sequence: TGTGCCAGCAGTTTGGTCGGACTAGGAGACGGAGACATTCAGTACTTC.